This T cell receptor beta chain was captured in a study of Ad26.COV2.S vaccination and SARS-CoV-2 variants. Looking at the study overall: Ad26.COV2.S given intramuscularly, once or twice 56 days apart.

Per germline, CDR1 GTSNPN and CDR2 SVGIG (reference sequence). With 0 bases clipped from V and 16 bases from J, the junction kept 8 bases outside the gene matches. This CDR3 is 13 amino acids long. This sample's treatment: 15 to 20 received Ad26.COV2.S at low or high dose, single or two shots; about 5 received placebo; per-sample allocation not given. Sample collection was performed on day 63 after the first vaccine or placebo injection. Sequencing used immunoSEQ multiplex PCR; TCRdb keeps in-frame clones, though not all of them. This table has fewer than 500,000 clones, roughly nine tenths appearing once.

Here the sequenced sample was peripheral blood, taken in a trial of Ad26.COV2.S vaccine versus placebo. The rearrangement joins TRBV30 to TRBJ2-1; TRBD2 aligns across 11 bases. The receptor was derived from a person between 18 and 65 years old who received the Ad26.COV2.S COVID-19 vaccine or a placebo. The CDR3 here is CAWSVLAGAPIFF. CDR3 nucleotides: TGTGCCTGGAGTGTACTAGCGGGGGCCCCTATCTTCTTC. Full variable domain (remainder filled in from reference TRBV30 and TRBJ2-1): SQTIHQWPATLVQPVGSPLSLECTVEGTSNPNLYWYRQAAGRGLQLLFYSVGIGQISSEVPQNLSASRPQDRQFILSSKKLLLSDSGFYLCAWSVLAGAPIFFGPGTRLTVL.